Reported below is one T cell receptor (beta chain). What this receptor recognizes is not known. Qualities for individual bases were not recorded, and no much larger clone is one base off. The record originates from a study of control samples from healthy donors and cancer patients (dated by TCRdb to between 2020 and 2021). From its cysteine to its phenylalanine, the CDR3 spans 16 amino acids. Just the 48-base CDR3 DNA is kept, in frame starting at base 1. Receptors were amplified or captured by the immunoSEQ multiplex PCR assay. The immuneACCESS repertoire file appears here via TCRdb, limited to in-frame rearrangements. These files lack a portion of the clones; in checked studies, under half of the deficit traces to unresolved V genes, and the cause of the others is not known. This sample gives approximately 87,000 clones in total; approximately 90% of them show up just once. The ten biggest clones cover roughly 1.3% of the sample.

The TCR comes from a woman between 45 and 60 years old in good health. Sample: blood. This chain joins TRBV21-1 to TRBJ2-1; the table's D gene call, TRBD2, was not cross checked with the DNA. TRBV21-1 is noted as a pseudogene. The nucleotide sequence is TGTGCCAGCAGCACCCGAGCGGGAGGGGGTAAGAATGAGCAGTTCTTC. It is translated as CASSTRAGGGKNEQFF.